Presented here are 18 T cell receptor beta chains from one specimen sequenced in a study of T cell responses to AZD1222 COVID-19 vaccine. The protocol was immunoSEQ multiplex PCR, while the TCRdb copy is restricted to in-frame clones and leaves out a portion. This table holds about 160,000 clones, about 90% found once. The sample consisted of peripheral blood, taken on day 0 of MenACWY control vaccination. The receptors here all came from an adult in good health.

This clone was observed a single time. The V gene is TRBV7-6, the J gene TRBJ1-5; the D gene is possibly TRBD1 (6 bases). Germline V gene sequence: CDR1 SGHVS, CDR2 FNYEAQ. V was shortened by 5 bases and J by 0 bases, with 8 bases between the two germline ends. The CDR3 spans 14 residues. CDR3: CASSPDSSNQPQHF. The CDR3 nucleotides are TGTGCCAGCAGCCCGGACAGTAGCAATCAGCCCCAGCATTTT.

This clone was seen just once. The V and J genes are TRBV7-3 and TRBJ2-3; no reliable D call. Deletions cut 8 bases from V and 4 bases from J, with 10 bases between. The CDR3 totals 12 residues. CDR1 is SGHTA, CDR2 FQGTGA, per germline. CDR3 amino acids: CASGEPADTQYF. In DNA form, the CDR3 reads TGTGCCAGCGGTGAGCCCGCAGATACGCAGTATTTT.

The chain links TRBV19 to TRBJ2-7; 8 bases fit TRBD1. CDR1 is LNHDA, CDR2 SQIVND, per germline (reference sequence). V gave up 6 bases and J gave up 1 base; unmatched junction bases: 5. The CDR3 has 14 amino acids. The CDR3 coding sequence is TGTGCCAGTAGCTTAGGACAGGGATCCTACGAGCAGTACTTC. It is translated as CASSLGQGSYEQYF.

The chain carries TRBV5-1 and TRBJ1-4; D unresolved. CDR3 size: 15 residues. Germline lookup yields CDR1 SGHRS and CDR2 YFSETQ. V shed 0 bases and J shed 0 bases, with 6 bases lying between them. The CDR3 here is CASSLVGSTNEKLFF. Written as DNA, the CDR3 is TGCGCCAGCAGCTTGGTCGGCTCAACTAATGAAAAACTGTTTTTT.

The CDR3 bases are TGTGCCACCAGCAGTGCCGGGACAGGGGGAAACACCATATATTTT. Its translation is CATSSAGTGGNTIYF. V usage is TRBV15 and J usage is TRBJ1-3, with 9 bases that match TRBD1. The CDR3 length is 15 residues. The V segment lost 3 bases and the J segment 4 bases; nucleotides outside the gene matches: 4. CDR1 LNHNV and CDR2 YYDKDF come from the germline V gene (reference sequence). The variable domain in full, with the rest retrieved from reference TRBV15 and TRBJ1-3, is DAMVIQNPRYQVTQFGKPVTLSCSQTLNHNVMYWYQQKSSQAPKLLFHYYDKDFNNEADTPDNFQSRRPNTSFCFLDIRSPGLGDTAMYLCATSSAGTGGNTIYFGEGSWLTVV.

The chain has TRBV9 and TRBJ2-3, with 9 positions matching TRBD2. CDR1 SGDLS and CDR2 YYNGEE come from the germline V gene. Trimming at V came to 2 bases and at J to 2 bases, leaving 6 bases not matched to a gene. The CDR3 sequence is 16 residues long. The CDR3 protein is CASSVSTSGTTDTQYF. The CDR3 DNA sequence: TGTGCCAGCAGCGTCTCGACTAGCGGCACCACAGATACGCAGTATTTT.

CDR3 residues: CASSPRDRATYEQYF. Written as DNA, the CDR3 is TGTGCCAGCAGCCCCCGGGACAGGGCTACCTACGAGCAGTACTTC. The genes are TRBV7-8 and TRBJ2-7, with TRBD1 matching 9 bases. The CDR3 contains 15 residues. V gave up 5 bases and J gave up 2 bases; unmatched junction bases: 7. Germline CDR1 and CDR2: SGHVS and FQNEAQ.

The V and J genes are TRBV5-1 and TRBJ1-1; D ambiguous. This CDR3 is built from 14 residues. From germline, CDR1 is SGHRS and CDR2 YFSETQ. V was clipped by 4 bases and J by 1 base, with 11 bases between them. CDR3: CASSPQSSNTEAFF. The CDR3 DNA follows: TGCGCCAGCAGCCCACAAAGTTCGAACACTGAAGCTTTCTTT.

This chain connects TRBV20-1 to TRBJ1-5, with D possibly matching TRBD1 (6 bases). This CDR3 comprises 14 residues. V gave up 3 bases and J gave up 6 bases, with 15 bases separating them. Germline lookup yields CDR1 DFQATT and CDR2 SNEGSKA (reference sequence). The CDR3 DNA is TGCAGTGCTAGTATTCAGGGGACGGGTCAGCCCCAGCATTTT. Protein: CSASIQGTGQPQHF.

The DNA for the CDR3 is TGTGCCAGCAGTCTCACCGGAGTAGCGGGAGGAACCGGGGAGCTGTTTTTT. Its translation is CASSLTGVAGGTGELFF. The chain carries TRBV2 and TRBJ2-2; 10 nucleotides align to TRBD2. CDR3 length: 17 amino acids. Per the germline V gene, CDR1 is SNHLY and CDR2 is FYNNEI. V shed 5 bases and J 5 bases; nucleotides not matched to a gene: 11.

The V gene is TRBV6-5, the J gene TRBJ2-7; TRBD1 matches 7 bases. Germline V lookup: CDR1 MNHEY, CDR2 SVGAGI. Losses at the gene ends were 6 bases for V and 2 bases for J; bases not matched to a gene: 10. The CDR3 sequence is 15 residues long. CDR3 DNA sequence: TGTGCCAGCAGGTTAACAGGGGCGTTGCCCTACGAGCAGTACTTC. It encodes CASRLTGALPYEQYF.

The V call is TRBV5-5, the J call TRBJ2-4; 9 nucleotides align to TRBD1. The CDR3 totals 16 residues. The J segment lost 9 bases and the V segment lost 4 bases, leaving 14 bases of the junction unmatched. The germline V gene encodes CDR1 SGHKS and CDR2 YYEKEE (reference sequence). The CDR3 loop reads CASSLRDRAITGIQYF. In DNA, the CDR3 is TGTGCCAGCAGCCTAAGGGACAGGGCCATCACGGGCATTCAGTACTTC.

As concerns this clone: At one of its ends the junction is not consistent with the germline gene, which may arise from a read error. CDR3 amino acids: CASSTTGRSGNKKLFF. Written as DNA, the CDR3 is TGTGCCAGTAGTACGACAGGGCGGTCTGGTAATAAAAAACTGTTTTTT. The chain links TRBV19 to TRBJ1-4; 7 bases match TRBD1. The CDR3 contains 16 residues. Germline lookup yields CDR1 LNHDA and CDR2 SQIVND (reference sequence).

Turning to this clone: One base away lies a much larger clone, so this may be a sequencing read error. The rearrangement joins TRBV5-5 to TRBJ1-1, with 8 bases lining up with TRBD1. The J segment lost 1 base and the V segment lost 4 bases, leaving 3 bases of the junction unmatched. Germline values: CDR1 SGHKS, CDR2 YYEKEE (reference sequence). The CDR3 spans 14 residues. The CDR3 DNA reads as TGTGCCAGCAGCGCACAGGGGGGGAACACTGAAGCTTTCTTT. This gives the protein CASSAQGGNTEAFF.

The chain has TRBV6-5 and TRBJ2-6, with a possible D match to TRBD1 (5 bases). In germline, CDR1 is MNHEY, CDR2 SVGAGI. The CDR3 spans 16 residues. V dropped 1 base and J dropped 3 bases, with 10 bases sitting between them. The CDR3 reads CASSYFTGIGANVLTF. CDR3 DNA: TGTGCCAGCAGTTACTTTACAGGTATTGGGGCCAACGTCCTGACTTTC.

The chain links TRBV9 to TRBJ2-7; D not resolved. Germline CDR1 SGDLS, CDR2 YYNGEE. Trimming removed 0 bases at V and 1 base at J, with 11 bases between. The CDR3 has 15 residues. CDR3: CASSVGIFDSYEQYF. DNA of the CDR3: TGTGCCAGCAGCGTAGGGATCTTTGATTCCTACGAGCAGTACTTC.

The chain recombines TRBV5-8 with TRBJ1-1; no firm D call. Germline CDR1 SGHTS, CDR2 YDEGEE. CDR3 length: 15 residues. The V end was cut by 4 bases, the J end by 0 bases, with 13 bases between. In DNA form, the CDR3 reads TGTGCCAGCAGCGCCCGACATGTAGTGAACACTGAAGCTTTCTTT. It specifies CASSARHVVNTEAFF.

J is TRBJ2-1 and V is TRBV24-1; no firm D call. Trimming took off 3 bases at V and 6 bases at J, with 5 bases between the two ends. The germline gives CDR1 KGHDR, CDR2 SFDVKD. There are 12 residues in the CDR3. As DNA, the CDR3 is TGTGCCACCAGTGATGTAATCAATGAGCAGTTCTTC. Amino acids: CATSDVINEQFF.